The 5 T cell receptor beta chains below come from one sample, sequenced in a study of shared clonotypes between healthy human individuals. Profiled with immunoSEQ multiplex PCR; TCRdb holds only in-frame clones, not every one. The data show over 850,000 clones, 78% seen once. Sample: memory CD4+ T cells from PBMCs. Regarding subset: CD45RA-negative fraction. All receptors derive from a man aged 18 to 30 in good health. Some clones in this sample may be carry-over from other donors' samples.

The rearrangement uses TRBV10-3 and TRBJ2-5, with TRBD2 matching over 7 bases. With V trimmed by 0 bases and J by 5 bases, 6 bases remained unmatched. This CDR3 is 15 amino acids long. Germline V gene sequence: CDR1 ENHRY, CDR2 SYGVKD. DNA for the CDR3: TGTGCCATCAGTGAGTCTCGGGGAGGGCCGGAGACCCAGTACTTC. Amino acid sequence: CAISESRGGPETQYF.

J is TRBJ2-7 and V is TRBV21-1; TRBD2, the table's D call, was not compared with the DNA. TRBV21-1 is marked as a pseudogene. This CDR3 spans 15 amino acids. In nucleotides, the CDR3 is TGTGCCAGCAGGTGTCCGTGCGGGAGGATGAGGGAGCAGTACTTC. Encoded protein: CASRCPCGRMREQYF.

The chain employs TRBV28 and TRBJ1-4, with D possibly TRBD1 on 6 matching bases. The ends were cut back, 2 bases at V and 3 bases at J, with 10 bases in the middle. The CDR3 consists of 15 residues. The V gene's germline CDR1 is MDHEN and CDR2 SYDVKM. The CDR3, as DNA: TGTGCCAGCAGTTTAGGGGGGCTACCTAATGAAAAACTGTTTTTT. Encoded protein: CASSLGGLPNEKLFF. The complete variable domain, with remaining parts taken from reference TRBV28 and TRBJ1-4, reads DVKVTQSSRYLVKRTGEKVFLECVQDMDHENMFWYRQDPGLGLRLIYFSYDVKMKEKGDIPEGYSVSREKKERFSLILESASTNQTSMYLCASSLGGLPNEKLFFGSGTQLSVL.

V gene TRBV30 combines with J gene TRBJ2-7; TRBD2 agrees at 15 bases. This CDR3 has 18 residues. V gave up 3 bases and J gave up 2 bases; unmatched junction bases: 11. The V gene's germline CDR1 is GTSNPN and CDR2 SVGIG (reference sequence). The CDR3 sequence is CAWRNPGTSGRPAYEQYF. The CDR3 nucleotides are TGTGCCTGGAGAAATCCCGGGACTAGCGGGAGGCCGGCCTACGAGCAGTACTTC.

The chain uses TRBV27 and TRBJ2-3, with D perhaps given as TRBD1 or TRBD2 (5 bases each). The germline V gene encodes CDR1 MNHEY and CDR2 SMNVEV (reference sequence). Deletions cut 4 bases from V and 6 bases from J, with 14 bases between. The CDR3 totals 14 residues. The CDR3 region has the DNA TGTGCCAGCAGTTACCAGGGCCCGGGGGATACGCAGTATTTT. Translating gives CASSYQGPGDTQYF.